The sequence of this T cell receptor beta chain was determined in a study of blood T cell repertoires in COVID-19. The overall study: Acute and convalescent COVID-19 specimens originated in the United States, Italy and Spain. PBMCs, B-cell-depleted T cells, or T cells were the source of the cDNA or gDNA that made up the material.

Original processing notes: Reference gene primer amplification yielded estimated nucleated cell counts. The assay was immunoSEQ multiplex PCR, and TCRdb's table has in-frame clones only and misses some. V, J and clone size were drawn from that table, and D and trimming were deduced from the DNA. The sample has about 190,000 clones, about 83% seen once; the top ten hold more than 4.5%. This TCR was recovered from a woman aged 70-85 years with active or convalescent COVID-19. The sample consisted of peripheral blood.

CDR3 DNA: TGCGCCAGCAGCCAAAGCGGGGCTTCCTACAATGAGCAGTTCTTC. Amino acid sequence: CASSQSGASYNEQFF. The chain employs TRBV4-1 and TRBJ2-1; TRBD2 matches 7 bases. This CDR3 spans 15 amino acids. J was trimmed by 1 base and V by 2 bases; bases with no gene match: 2. Germline values: CDR1 MGHRA, CDR2 YSYEKL.